This passage covers 14 T cell receptor beta chains from one sample sequenced in a study of T cells in Graves' hyperthyroidism and ophthalmopathy. TCR beta CDR3 sequences were amplified from RNA transcripts. First-round RT-PCR with HTBI primers amplified the TCR CDR3 region. TCRdb re-called the multiplex PCR reads through MiXCR, storing one row per CDR3 protein. The sample holds hundreds of thousands of distinct CDR3 sequences, 18% seen once. The sequencing input was blood. Receptors originate from a woman aged 50 to 65 with Graves' hyperthyroidism that later progressed to Graves' ophthalmopathy.

The rearrangement joins TRBV20-1 to TRBJ2-7, with D perhaps TRBD2 (5 bases). CDR1 and CDR2 (germline): DFQATT, SNEGSKA (reference sequence). V lost 6 bases to trimming and J lost 5 bases, with 20 bases between them. The CDR3 length is 14 residues. The CDR3, as DNA: TGCAGTGCACCAGACCAGAGGGCAGGCGACGAGCAGTACTTC. Translated: CSAPDQRAGDEQYF.

About this clonotype itself: With a much larger clone just one base away, this may be a read error. The V call is TRBV6-1, the J call TRBJ1-5; 8 bases align to TRBD1. With 3 bases clipped from V and 5 bases from J, the junction kept 6 bases outside the gene matches. This CDR3 is built from 15 residues. Germline V lookup: CDR1 MNHNS, CDR2 SASEGT. CDR3 coding DNA: TGTGCCAGCAGTGACCCGGGACAGGCAGATCAGCCCCAGCATTTT. Translated, it gives CASSDPGQADQPQHF.

The chain has TRBV4-1 and TRBJ2-5; perhaps TRBD2 as D (5 bases). The CDR3 totals 15 residues. Germline lookup yields CDR1 MGHRA and CDR2 YSYEKL. Trimming pared 0 bases from V and 5 bases from J, leaving 13 bases between. In DNA, the CDR3 is TGCGCCAGCAGCCAAGATGAGGCGGGTTACGAGACCCAGTACTTC. Translating gives CASSQDEAGYETQYF.

In its sample, this clonotype was seen a few times. The V call is TRBV20-1, the J call TRBJ2-1, with D maybe TRBD2 (5 bases). There are 15 residues in the CDR3. V was trimmed by 6 bases and J by 4 bases, leaving 19 bases between them. From germline, CDR1 is DFQATT and CDR2 SNEGSKA (reference sequence). Here the CDR3 reads CSAPRAPRGYNEQFF. CDR3 nucleotide sequence: TGCAGTGCGCCCCGGGCCCCCCGAGGGTACAATGAGCAGTTCTTC.

The chain carries TRBV10-1 and TRBJ2-1; TRBD2 aligns across 9 bases. Germline values: CDR1 WNHNN, CDR2 SYGVQD (reference sequence). The J segment lost 0 bases and the V segment lost 0 bases, leaving 6 bases of the junction unmatched. The CDR3 consists of 18 residues. The CDR3 DNA reads as TGCGCCAGCAGTGAGTCGGCTAGCGGGGTCAGCTCCTACAATGAGCAGTTCTTC. It codes for CASSESASGVSSYNEQFF.

The chain combines TRBV20-1 with TRBJ1-1; D might be TRBD1 (5 bases). V was cut by 0 bases and J by 1 base, with 12 bases left in between. The CDR3 is 15 amino acids. Germline V gene sequence: CDR1 DFQATT, CDR2 SNEGSKA (reference sequence). CDR3 region: CSARDPGRPNTEAFF. As DNA, the CDR3 is TGCAGTGCTAGAGATCCGGGACGCCCGAACACTGAAGCTTTCTTT.

The gene calls are TRBV6-1 and TRBJ1-2, with 10 bases aligning to TRBD1. The CDR3 is made up of 13 amino acids. CDR1 is MNHNS, CDR2 SASEGT, per germline. The ends lost 10 bases at V and 7 bases at J; junction bases unmatched: 9. Here the CDR3 DNA reads TGTGCCACCAAGGGACAGGGGTTCTTTGGCTACACCTTC. Its translation: CATKGQGFFGYTF.

This clonotype was seen more than once but under ten times. The chain is built from TRBV18 and TRBJ1-6; TRBD1 agrees at 8 bases. V lost 2 bases to trimming and J lost 8 bases; unmatched junction nucleotides: 11. Germline CDR1 and CDR2: KGHSH and LQKENI. This CDR3 has 17 amino acids. The CDR3 spells CASSPVGQVREDSPLHF. The CDR3 coding sequence is TGTGCCAGCTCACCAGTGGGACAGGTCAGGGAGGATTCACCCCTCCACTTT.

A few counts support this clonotype. The genes are TRBV10-3 and TRBJ1-3; no clear D. The CDR3 has 14 residues. The germline V gene encodes CDR1 ENHRY and CDR2 SYGVKD. Trimming took off 4 bases at V and 0 bases at J, with 7 bases between the two ends. The CDR3 DNA reads as TGTGCCATCAGTGCAGGTTCCTCTGGAAACACCATATATTTT. Its translation: CAISAGSSGNTIYF.

This clonotype showed up just a few times. The chain carries TRBV2 and TRBJ2-5, with unresolved D. Germline assignment: CDR1 SNHLY and CDR2 FYNNEI. This CDR3 contains 14 residues. V lost 2 bases, J lost 0 bases, and 7 bases lay in between. In DNA form, the CDR3 reads TGTGCCAGCAGTGAATCCAGGAACCAAGAGACCCAGTACTTC. Amino acids: CASSESRNQETQYF.

In its sample, this clonotype was seen a few times. V gene TRBV12-3 or TRBV12-4 combines with J gene TRBJ1-2, with 9 positions matching TRBD1. The CDR3 runs to 14 residues. The V and J ends lost 8 bases and 4 bases, in that order; junction bases with no gene match: 8. In DNA form, the CDR3 reads TGTGCCAGCGGACAGGGGTCCCCTCTCTATGGCTACACCTTC. Encoded protein: CASGQGSPLYGYTF.

This clonotype has a handful of counts. J is TRBJ1-4 and V is TRBV5-5; D remains unclear. Germline V gene lookup returns CDR1 SGHKS and CDR2 YYEKEE (reference sequence). Trimming removed 1 base at V and 4 bases at J, with 5 bases between. There are 13 residues in the CDR3. The CDR3 is CASSLYGNEKLFF. Here the CDR3 DNA reads TGTGCCAGCAGCTTGTACGGTAATGAAAAACTGTTTTTT.

In its sample, this clonotype was seen a few times. The rearrangement links TRBV5-8 to TRBJ2-6, with D unresolved. The CDR3 sequence is 13 residues long. V was trimmed by 7 bases and J by 1 base, leaving 6 bases between them. Germline V lookup: CDR1 SGHTS, CDR2 YDEGEE. CDR3 nucleotide sequence: TGTGCCAGCCGTCTGTCTGGGGCCAACGTCCTGACTTTC. This encodes CASRLSGANVLTF.

This clonotype has just a few counts. The chain combines TRBV7-2 with TRBJ2-7, with 9 positions matching TRBD2. The J segment lost 3 bases and the V segment lost 1 base, leaving 4 bases of the junction unmatched. Germline lookup yields CDR1 SGHTA and CDR2 FQGNSA. The CDR3 has 15 residues. The CDR3 here is CASSLDASGIYEQYF. CDR3 coding DNA: TGTGCCAGCAGCTTAGACGCTAGCGGGATCTACGAGCAGTACTTC.